Here is one TCR beta chain with its context. These data are taken from a study of OX40 agonist ivuxolimab in advanced cancers. Germline loops: CDR1 SGHRS, CDR2 YFSETQ. Trimming left V 5 bases short and J 2 bases short, with 12 bases between. The CDR3 totals 14 residues. Sequenced by immunoSEQ multiplex PCR; TCRdb stores in-frame clones only, minus some. The sample has roughly 86,000 clones; 80% to 90% are singletons. The rearrangement links TRBV5-1 to TRBJ2-3; D is unclear. The sequence was obtained from an adult with an advanced solid tumor such as melanoma, head and neck, liver or kidney cancer. This sample comprised CD4+ or CD8+ T cells sorted from blood, obtained in a trial of the OX40 agonist ivuxolimab. The CDR3 sequence is CASRNPPHTDTQYF. CDR3 nucleotide sequence: TGCGCCAGCAGAAACCCTCCCCACACAGATACGCAGTATTTT. The whole variable domain, remainder taken from reference TRBV5-1 and TRBJ2-3, is KAGVTQTPRYLIKTRGQQVTLSCSPISGHRSVSWYQQTPGQGLQFLFEYFSETQRNKGNFPGRFSGRQFSNSRSEMNVSTLELGDSALYLCASRNPPHTDTQYFGPGTRLTVL.